The entry that follows covers one T cell receptor (beta chain) sequence. What it binds is unknown. Method: immunoSEQ multiplex PCR; TCRdb's copy keeps in-frame clones and lacks some. Here the sample spans fewer than 95,000 clones, just over 90% being singletons. This specimen comes from a study of graft-versus-host responses after intestinal transplantation. Study overall: Uniformly, recipients were administered anti-thymocyte globulin induction with subsequent tacrolimus and steroids for two to three years. Whole-study results and caveats: There were GvH clones found in recipient marrow, and some of them appeared first in ileum or blood.

This CDR3 is built from 16 residues. Germline CDR1 is SNHLY and CDR2 is FYNNEI. J was trimmed by 1 base and V by 8 bases; bases with no gene match: 12. This material consisted of unstimulated CD8+ T cells sorted from spleen or lymph node cells, taken before intestinal transplant. The V call is TRBV2, the J call TRBJ2-7; 9 bases agree with TRBD1. The sequence came from a human donor who received an intestinal transplant. The CDR3: CASVTGTGKKSYEQYF. The CDR3 DNA reads TGTGCCAGCGTAACCGGGACAGGGAAGAAGTCCTACGAGCAGTACTTC.